A single sample gave rise to the 13 T cell receptor beta chains below, sequenced in a study of T-cell memory formation after mild COVID-19. TCRdb re-derived calls from the 5' RACE reads in MiXCR, one entry per CDR3 protein. The sample consists of roughly 450,000 distinct CDR3 sequences, 15% to 20% of them appearing once. The sequenced material came from PBMCs or a T cell subset sorted from them (not recorded which). Receptors were obtained from an adult woman who had mild COVID-19 (a few samples of this study predate the infection). Cell type and time point are not known.

The J gene is TRBJ2-1, the V gene TRBV21-1; the DNA was not used to check the table's D call, TRBD2. TRBV21-1 corresponds to a pseudogene. The CDR3 loop spans 16 amino acids. DNA of the CDR3: TGTGCCAGCAGCACCAACCGGGACCAGATCTACAATGAGCAGTTCTTC. Translation: CASSTNRDQIYNEQFF.

The sample holds many counts of this clonotype. V is TRBV5-1 and J is TRBJ2-7; possible D gene TRBD1, 5 bases. Trimming took 4 bases from V and 5 from J, leaving 10 bases between them. Germline loops: CDR1 SGHRS, CDR2 YFSETQ. The CDR3 length is 12 residues. The CDR3 sequence: CASSPDIHEQYF. CDR3 nucleotides: TGCGCCAGCAGCCCGGACATCCACGAGCAGTACTTC. Full variable domain (outside the CDR3, taken from reference TRBV5-1 and TRBJ2-7): KAGVTQTPRYLIKTRGQQVTLSCSPISGHRSVSWYQQTPGQGLQFLFEYFSETQRNKGNFPGRFSGRQFSNSRSEMNVSTLELGDSALYLCASSPDIHEQYFGPGTRLTVT.

The chain recombines TRBV5-1 with TRBJ2-3, with 15 positions matching TRBD2. This CDR3 is built from 16 residues. Germline CDR1 reads SGHRS; CDR2 reads YFSETQ. V gave up 3 bases and J gave up 5 bases; unmatched junction bases: 4. The CDR3 DNA reads as TGCGCCAGCAGCTCGGGACTAGCGGGAGGAGGAGATACGCAGTATTTT. This sequence encodes CASSSGLAGGGDTQYF.

The rearrangement joins TRBV18 to TRBJ1-4; a possible D gene is TRBD1 (5 bases). Germline V lookup: CDR1 KGHSH, CDR2 LQKENI. Trimming shortened V by 6 bases and J by 0 bases, and 11 bases separated the two germline ends. The CDR3 totals 15 residues. The CDR3, as DNA: TGTGCCAGCTCTCCAGGGCGTGCAACTAATGAAAAACTGTTTTTT. It is translated as CASSPGRATNEKLFF.

The chain employs TRBV29-1 and TRBJ2-1, with D unresolved. The germline V gene encodes CDR1 SQVTM and CDR2 ANQGSEA. Trimming shortened V by 7 bases and J by 6 bases, and 19 bases separated the two germline ends. The CDR3 contains 14 residues. The CDR3 nucleotides read TGCAGCGCTCCTCGCTACTCCCAGATCAATGAGCAGTTCTTC. Translating it yields CSAPRYSQINEQFF.

The rearrangement uses TRBV27 and TRBJ2-7; D gene unclear. The germline V gene encodes CDR1 MNHEY and CDR2 SMNVEV (reference sequence). V was shortened by 6 bases and J by 6 bases, with 15 bases between the two germline ends. The CDR3 has 13 amino acids. The CDR3 sequence is CASSPTRACEQYF. As DNA, the CDR3 is TGTGCCAGCAGCCCGACTCGGGCATGCGAGCAGTACTTC.

This clonotype was recorded a few times. This chain uses TRBV7-8 with TRBJ2-5, with 8 bases matching TRBD1. This CDR3 spans 16 amino acids. Germline lookup yields CDR1 SGHVS and CDR2 FQNEAQ. The J segment lost 4 bases and the V segment lost 0 bases, leaving 7 bases of the junction unmatched. This CDR3 is CASSLARTGFRETQYF. CDR3 coding DNA: TGTGCCAGCAGCTTAGCTCGGACAGGGTTTCGAGAGACCCAGTACTTC. Full variable domain (remainder filled in from reference TRBV7-8 and TRBJ2-5): GAGVSQSPRYKVAKRGQDVALRCDPISGHVSLFWYQQALGQGPEFLTYFQNEAQLDKSGLPSDRFFAERPEGSVSTLKIQRTQQEDSAVYLCASSLARTGFRETQYFGPGTRLLVL.

This clonotype came up a few times. The chain joins TRBV11-2 to TRBJ2-1; weak D call: TRBD1 (6 bases). With 0 bases removed from V and 4 bases from J, the gap between germline ends came to 13 bases. This CDR3 region has 16 residues. CDR1 SGHAT and CDR2 FQNNGV come from the germline V gene. The CDR3 region has the DNA TGTGCCAGCAGCTTAGATGTACTAGGGGGTTACAATGAGCAGTTCTTC. Its protein is CASSLDVLGGYNEQFF.

This rearrangement joins TRBV6-1 to TRBJ2-7; D unresolved. Deletions cut 8 bases from V and 2 bases from J, with 10 bases between. CDR3 length: 12 amino acids. CDR1 is MNHNS and CDR2 is SASEGT in the germline V gene. The CDR3 here is CASGNSPYEQYF. CDR3 bases: TGTGCCAGCGGTAACAGCCCCTACGAGCAGTACTTC.

This rearrangement joins TRBV16 to TRBJ1-2, with D unresolved. The V gene lost 4 bases and the J gene lost 3 bases, with 15 bases spanning the gap. In germline, CDR1 is KGHSY, CDR2 FQNENV. The CDR3 extends over 15 amino acids. For the CDR3, the DNA is TGTGCCAGCAGCCGAAATAGTGGCGGGCACTATGGCTACACCTTC. Translating it yields CASSRNSGGHYGYTF.

The CDR3 sequence is CASRDLYQTGELFF. Here the CDR3 DNA reads TGCGCCAGCAGGGATCTTTACCAAACCGGGGAGCTGTTTTTT. This chain joins TRBV4-1 and TRBJ2-2; no clear D. Germline CDR1 is MGHRA and CDR2 is YSYEKL. The CDR3 contains 14 residues. With 6 bases removed from V and 5 bases from J, the gap between germline ends came to 13 bases.

The V gene is TRBV27, the J gene TRBJ2-7, with unresolved D. V gave up 5 bases and J gave up 3 bases, with 11 bases separating them. Germline V CDR1 and CDR2: MNHEY, SMNVEV (reference sequence). CDR3 length: 13 amino acids. DNA for the CDR3: TGTGCCAGCAGTCCAGCATACAACTACGAGCAGTACTTC. Translated, it gives CASSPAYNYEQYF.

The chain recombines TRBV7-8 with TRBJ2-1; 10 nucleotides agree with TRBD1. The V gene's germline CDR1 is SGHVS and CDR2 FQNEAQ. This CDR3 is built from 14 residues. The V and J ends lost 4 bases and 9 bases, in that order; junction bases with no gene match: 6. Here the CDR3 reads CASSSDRGRGEQFF. The CDR3 nucleotides read TGTGCCAGCAGCTCCGACAGGGGGCGCGGTGAGCAGTTCTTC.